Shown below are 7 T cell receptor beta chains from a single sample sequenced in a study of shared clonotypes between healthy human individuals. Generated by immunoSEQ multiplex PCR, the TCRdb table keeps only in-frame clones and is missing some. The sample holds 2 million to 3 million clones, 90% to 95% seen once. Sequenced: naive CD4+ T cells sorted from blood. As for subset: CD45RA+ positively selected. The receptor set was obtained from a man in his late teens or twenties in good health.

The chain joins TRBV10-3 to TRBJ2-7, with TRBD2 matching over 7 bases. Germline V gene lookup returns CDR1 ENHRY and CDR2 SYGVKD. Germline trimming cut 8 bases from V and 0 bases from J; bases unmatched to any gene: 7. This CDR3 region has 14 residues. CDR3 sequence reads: CAISGLKSSYEQYF. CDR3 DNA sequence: TGTGCCATCTCGGGACTAAAGAGCTCCTACGAGCAGTACTTC.

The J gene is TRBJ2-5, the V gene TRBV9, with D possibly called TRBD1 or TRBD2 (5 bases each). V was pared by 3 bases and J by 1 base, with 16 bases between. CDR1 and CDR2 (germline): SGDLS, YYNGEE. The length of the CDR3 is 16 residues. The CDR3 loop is CASSERGGGPQETQYF. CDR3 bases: TGTGCCAGCAGCGAGAGGGGTGGGGGTCCCCAAGAGACCCAGTACTTC.

CDR3 residues: CASSIGQVKSRDTQYF. In DNA form, the CDR3 reads TGTGCCAGTAGTATCGGACAGGTTAAAAGTAGGGATACGCAGTATTTT. V is TRBV19 and J is TRBJ2-3, with 7 nucleotides matching TRBD1. V trimming: 3 bases; J trimming: 6 bases; junction bases outside the gene matches: 12. Germline CDR1 and CDR2: LNHDA and SQIVND (reference sequence). The CDR3 totals 16 residues.

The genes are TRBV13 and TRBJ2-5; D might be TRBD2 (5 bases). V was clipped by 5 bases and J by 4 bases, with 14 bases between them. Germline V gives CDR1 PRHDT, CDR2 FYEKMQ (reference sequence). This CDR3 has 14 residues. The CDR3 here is CASSPAARGETQYF. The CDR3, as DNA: TGTGCCAGCAGCCCGGCTGCCCGGGGAGAGACCCAGTACTTC.

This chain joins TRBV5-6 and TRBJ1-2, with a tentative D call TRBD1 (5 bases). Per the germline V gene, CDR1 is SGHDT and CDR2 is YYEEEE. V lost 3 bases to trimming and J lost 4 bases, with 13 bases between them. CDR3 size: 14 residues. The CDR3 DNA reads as TGTGCCAGCAGCTCCCCTCGGGACGGCTATGGCTACACCTTC. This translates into CASSSPRDGYGYTF. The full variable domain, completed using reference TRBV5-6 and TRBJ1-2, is DAGVTQSPTHLIKTRGQQVTLRCSPKSGHDTVSWYQQALGQGPQFIFQYYEEEERQRGNFPDRFSGHQFPNYSSELNVNALLLGDSALYLCASSSPRDGYGYTFGSGTRLTVV.

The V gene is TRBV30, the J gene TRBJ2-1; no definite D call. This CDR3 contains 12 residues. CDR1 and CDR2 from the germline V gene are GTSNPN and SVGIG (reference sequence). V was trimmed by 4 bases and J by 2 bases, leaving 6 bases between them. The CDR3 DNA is TGTGCCTGGACTACCGCCTACAATGAGCAGTTCTTC. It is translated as CAWTTAYNEQFF.

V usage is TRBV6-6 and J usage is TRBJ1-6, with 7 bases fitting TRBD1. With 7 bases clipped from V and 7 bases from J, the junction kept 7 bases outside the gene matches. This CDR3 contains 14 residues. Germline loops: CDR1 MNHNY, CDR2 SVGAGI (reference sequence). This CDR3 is CASILPGQNSPLHF. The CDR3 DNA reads TGTGCCAGCATTTTACCGGGACAGAATTCACCCCTCCACTTT.